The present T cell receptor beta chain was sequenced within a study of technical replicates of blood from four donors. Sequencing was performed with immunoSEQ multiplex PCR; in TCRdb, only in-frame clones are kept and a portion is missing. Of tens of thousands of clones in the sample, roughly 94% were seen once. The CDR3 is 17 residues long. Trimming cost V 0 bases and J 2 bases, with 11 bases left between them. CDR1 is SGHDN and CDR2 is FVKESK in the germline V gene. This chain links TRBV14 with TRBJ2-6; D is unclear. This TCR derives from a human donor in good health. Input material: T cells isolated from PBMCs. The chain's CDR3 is CASSQDLVVTGANVLTF. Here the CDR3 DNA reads TGTGCCAGCAGCCAAGATCTAGTAGTAACTGGGGCCAACGTCCTGACTTTC.